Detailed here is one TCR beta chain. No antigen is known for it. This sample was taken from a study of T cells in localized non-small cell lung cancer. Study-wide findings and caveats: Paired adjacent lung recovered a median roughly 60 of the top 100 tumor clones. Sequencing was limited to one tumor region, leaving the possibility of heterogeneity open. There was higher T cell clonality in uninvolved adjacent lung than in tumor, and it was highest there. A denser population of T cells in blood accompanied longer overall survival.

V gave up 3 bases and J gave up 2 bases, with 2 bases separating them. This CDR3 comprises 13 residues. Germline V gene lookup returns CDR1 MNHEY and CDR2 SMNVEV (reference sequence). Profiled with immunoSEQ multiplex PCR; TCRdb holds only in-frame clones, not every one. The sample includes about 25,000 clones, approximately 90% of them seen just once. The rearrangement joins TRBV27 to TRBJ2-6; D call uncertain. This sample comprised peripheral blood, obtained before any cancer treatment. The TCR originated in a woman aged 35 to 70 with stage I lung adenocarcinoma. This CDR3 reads CASSLAGANVLTF. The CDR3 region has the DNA TGTGCCAGCAGTTTGGCTGGGGCCAACGTCCTGACTTTC.